This T cell receptor (beta chain) was observed in a study of CD8 T cells in Susac syndrome (dated by TCRdb to about 2019). About the investigation overall: Whether CD8+ T cell activation and differentiation in Susac syndrome was antigen driven was tested using repertoire sequencing. Clonality of the CD8+ T cell repertoire was compared between about a dozen healthy donors, approximately 14 Susac syndrome patients and 15 multiple sclerosis patients.

As concerns this clonotype: What this receptor recognizes is not known. There are no base qualities to consult, and no much larger clone falls within one base.

Trimming takes 10 bases from V and 10 bases from J, and the germline ends sit 19 bases apart. The CDR3 has 12 amino acids, counting the end cysteine and phenylalanine. The CDR3 DNA has 36 bases and is translated from base 1. The germline V gene sets CDR1 to SGHVS and CDR2 to FNYEAQ. The paper as a whole reports these results and caveats: The number of individuals in the TCR sequencing and HLA analysis was acknowledged as relatively small.

High-throughput TCR beta sequencing profiled peripheral blood CD8+ and CD4+ T cells from healthy donors, Susac syndrome patients and multiple sclerosis patients. Treatment-naive patients with stable or active relapsing-remitting disease fulfilling revised McDonald criteria were used as multiple sclerosis controls. CD8+ TEMRA cells were enriched by FACS, while bulk CD8+ and CD4+ T cells were purified by magnetic negative isolation. Blood was drawn into EDTA tubes, processed within 24 hours, and PBMCs were isolated by density gradient centrifugation. PBMCs destined for TCR sequencing were cryopreserved in liquid nitrogen and later thawed in a 37 °C water bath. Purity of sorted or isolated CD4+, CD8+ and CD8+ TEMRA cells was at least 90%. RNA was extracted using the RNeasy kit, and roughly 0.5 to 1 microgram was reverse transcribed with random hexamers. The immunoSEQ multiplex PCR assay, covering 54 Vbeta and 13 Jbeta segments, was used to amplify TCR beta CDR3 regions. PCR amplification bias was corrected by using a synthetic template baseline for primer optimization and computational correction. Concerning the study's data processing: Reads were assigned to V, D and J genes according to IMGT and analyzed in immunoSEQ Analyzer, with only productive sequences retained. Clonality was calculated as one minus the Shannon entropy normalized by log2 of the number of productive unique sequences. For each patient and control, public and private clones were evaluated among the 100 most prevalent clones. Susac-specific clones were defined as absent from healthy and MS cohorts, 850 to 1,300 published viral clones and other ImmuneACCESS disease sequences. TCRdb passed the public sequencing reads through fastp at Q25 and MiXCR, retaining productive beta sequences. All rows with the same CDR3 protein become a single entry with the most common DNA and genes. The V and J calls were determined by TCRdb, not by the authors. The sample contains some 76,000 distinct CDR3 sequences, around nine tenths of them found a single time. The ten largest clones take up roughly 0.49% of the sample.

The source of this sequence is a human donor with multiple sclerosis. The rearrangement joined TRBV7-6 to TRBJ1-2, with TRBD1 as a weak D call on 6 bases. Sequenced material: CD8+ T cells from PBMCs. Here the CDR3 is given as CATFNWRGDYTF. The sequenced DNA: TGTGCCACTTTTAATTGGAGGGGGGACTACACCTTC. The full variable domain, completed from the reference TRBV7-6 and TRBJ1-2 proteins outside the CDR3, reads GAGVSQSPRYKVTKRGQDVALRCDPISGHVSLYWYRQALGQGPEFLTYFNYEAQQDKSGLPNDRFSAERPEGSISTLTIQRTEQRDSAMYRCATFNWRGDYTFGSGTRLTVV.